The 2 T cell receptor beta chains below all came from one sample that was sequenced in a study of T cell changes during pregnancy in multiple sclerosis. Generated by immunoSEQ multiplex PCR, the TCRdb table keeps only in-frame clones and is missing some. The sample includes roughly 80,000 clones, 93% of them seen just once. Source: peripheral blood, taken in the second trimester of pregnancy. The receptors stem from a female donor with multiple sclerosis, enrolled in a pregnancy study.

V gene TRBV9 combines with J gene TRBJ2-7; 7 bases line up with TRBD2. The CDR3 totals 14 residues. CDR1 is SGDLS and CDR2 is YYNGEE in the germline V gene. V was clipped by 5 bases and J by 3 bases; unmatched bases: 8. CDR3 sequence reads: CASSGGTTHYEQYF. DNA of the CDR3: TGTGCCAGCAGTGGTGGGACTACCCACTACGAGCAGTACTTC.

The chain couples TRBV18 to TRBJ1-5; no firm D call. CDR1 and CDR2 (germline): KGHSH, LQKENI. The CDR3 is 13 residues long. V was pared by 5 bases and J by 6 bases, with 11 bases between. The CDR3, as DNA: TGTGCCAGCTCAACAACGGAGGTTCAGCCCCAGCATTTT. This sequence encodes CASSTTEVQPQHF.